The present T cell receptor (beta chain) was sequenced within a study of post-analysis software for immune sequencing data. Looking at the study overall: Courses of disease covered relapsing-remitting, secondary progressive and progressive-relapsing multiple sclerosis.

A remark on this clonotype: As yet, its antigen is unknown.

Study outcomes and limitations: Relative to controls, patients had a few TRBV segments at higher frequency, with TRBV5-6, TRBV5-1 and TRBV20-1 among these. Among multiple sclerosis patients, normalized Chao1 diversity was significantly below that of controls.

Every TCR beta cDNA library bore unique molecular identifiers. Input amounts of about 0.95 to 10 million T cells were used. These gave approximately 500,000 cDNA molecules, so each molecule approximated one T cell. TCRdb used MiXCR to reprocess the PCR reads, holding one entry per CDR3 protein. The sample lists over 300,000 distinct CDR3 sequences; roughly 30% were seen once. The CDR3 sequence is 16 residues long. From germline, CDR1 is LGHDT and CDR2 YNNKEL (reference sequence). V was shortened by 3 bases and J by 0 bases, with 14 bases between the two germline ends. Sample: blood. The origin of this receptor is a girl aged 10 to 17 with multiple sclerosis. The rearrangement joins TRBV3-1 to TRBJ1-2; no definite D call. As DNA, the CDR3 is TGTGCCAGCAGCCAGCCATACGGGATAACTAACTATGGCTACACCTTC. Encoded protein: CASSQPYGITNYGYTF.